This passage covers 25 T cell receptor beta chains from one sample sequenced in a study of CD8 T cells in Susac syndrome. It was with random hexamers that roughly 0.5 to 1 ug RNA was reverse transcribed. From the immunoSEQ multiplex PCR reads, TCRdb called clonotypes with MiXCR, one entry per CDR3 protein. The repertoire has under 250,000 distinct CDR3 sequences, just under 95% of them found once; the top ten carry about 0.071%. The source material was CD4+ T cells from PBMCs. Receptors originate from a human donor with multiple sclerosis.

This clonotype was observed once. The gene calls are TRBV29-1 and TRBJ2-2, with unresolved D. The germline CDR1 and CDR2 sequences are SQVTM and ANQGSEA. The CDR3 totals 14 residues. With 4 bases removed from V and 2 bases from J, the gap between germline ends came to 11 bases. CDR3 sequence reads: CSVVASHNTGELFF. Here the CDR3 DNA reads TGCAGCGTTGTCGCTTCCCATAACACCGGGGAGCTGTTTTTT.

The chain recombines TRBV28 with TRBJ2-5; 9 bases match TRBD1. This CDR3 region has 14 residues. Trimming cost V 3 bases and J 7 bases; bases outside gene matches: 6. CDR1 is MDHEN and CDR2 is SYDVKM in the germline V gene. This chain's CDR3 is CASSFRTGEATQYF. CDR3 bases: TGTGCCAGCAGTTTTCGGACAGGGGAGGCGACCCAGTACTTC.

This sequence joins TRBV30 and TRBJ1-5, with D hard to call. CDR3 length equals 12 residues. Per the germline V gene, CDR1 is GTSNPN and CDR2 is SVGIG (reference sequence). V lost 5 bases, J lost 4 bases, and 9 bases lay in between. CDR3 residues: CAWGPPNQPQHF. In nucleotides, the CDR3 is TGTGCCTGGGGACCACCTAATCAGCCCCAGCATTTT.

This clonotype was recorded once. This chain connects TRBV5-1 to TRBJ2-3; perhaps TRBD2 as D (5 bases). Trimming left V 5 bases short and J 4 bases short, with 8 bases between. The CDR3 totals 12 residues. CDR1 is SGHRS, CDR2 YFSETQ, per germline. In DNA form, the CDR3 reads TGCGCCAGCAGGAGGGTTGCAGATACGCAGTATTTT. Protein sequence: CASRRVADTQYF. Using reference TRBV5-1 and TRBJ2-3 for the parts outside the CDR3, the full variable domain is KAGVTQTPRYLIKTRGQQVTLSCSPISGHRSVSWYQQTPGQGLQFLFEYFSETQRNKGNFPGRFSGRQFSNSRSEMNVSTLELGDSALYLCASRRVADTQYFGPGTRLTVL.

The V and J genes are TRBV6-1 and TRBJ1-6, with TRBD1 matching over 10 bases. The CDR3 is made up of 14 amino acids. The germline V gene has CDR1 MNHNS and CDR2 SASEGT. With V trimmed by 10 bases and J by 6 bases, 6 bases remained unmatched. The CDR3 region has the DNA TGTGCCACGGACAGGGGGTTGGGTAATTCACCCCTCCACTTT. It translates to CATDRGLGNSPLHF.

This chain connects TRBV9 to TRBJ1-1; no clear D gene. Trimming removed 3 bases at V and 3 bases at J, with 6 bases between. This CDR3 has 12 residues. Germline V gene sequence: CDR1 SGDLS, CDR2 YYNGEE. CDR3 DNA: TGTGCCAGCAGCGGGGGAGACACTGAAGCTTTCTTT. Translation: CASSGGDTEAFF.

This sequence joins TRBV10-3 and TRBJ1-1; D perhaps matches TRBD1 (6 bases). The germline CDR1 and CDR2 sequences are ENHRY and SYGVKD. The CDR3 has 15 amino acids. V lost 2 bases to trimming and J lost 4 bases, with 14 bases between them. CDR3 amino acids: CAISEKQGFGTEAFF. DNA of the CDR3: TGTGCCATCAGTGAGAAACAGGGATTCGGCACTGAAGCTTTCTTT.

The chain has TRBV28 and TRBJ2-1; 8 bases align to TRBD2. J gave up 0 bases and V 3 bases, and 4 bases lay outside the gene matches. This CDR3 is built from 16 residues. Germline V gives CDR1 MDHEN, CDR2 SYDVKM. For the CDR3, the DNA is TGTGCCAGCAGTTTTGTAGGGACTAGCTCCTACAATGAGCAGTTCTTC. The encoded protein is CASSFVGTSSYNEQFF.

V is TRBV7-2 and J is TRBJ2-5, with D uncertain. The germline V and J ends were trimmed by 2 bases and 2 bases, with 12 bases remaining between them. Germline CDR1 is SGHTA and CDR2 is FQGNSA. CDR3 size: 15 residues. CDR3 region: CASSLPTNLQETQYF. The CDR3, as DNA: TGTGCCAGCAGCTTACCCACTAACCTGCAAGAGACCCAGTACTTC. The full variable domain, in which reference TRBV7-2 and TRBJ2-5 provide the parts outside the CDR3, is GAGVSQSPSNKVTEKGKDVELRCDPISGHTALYWYRQSLGQGLEFLIYFQGNSAPDKSGLPSDRFSAERTGGSVSTLTIQRTQQEDSAVYLCASSLPTNLQETQYFGPGTRLLVL.

The V and J genes are TRBV10-3 and TRBJ2-5; D possibly corresponds to TRBD2 (6 bases). The CDR3 contains 13 residues. Germline values: CDR1 ENHRY, CDR2 SYGVKD. V dropped 8 bases and J dropped 2 bases, with 12 bases sitting between them. CDR3 coding DNA: TGTGCCATCTCGGGGGAACCTCAAGAGACCCAGTACTTC. Protein product: CAISGEPQETQYF.

This chain joins TRBV10-3 and TRBJ2-2, with D possibly matching TRBD2 (6 bases). Germline V CDR1 and CDR2: ENHRY, SYGVKD. V shed 10 bases and J shed 4 bases, with 13 bases lying between them. CDR3 size: 13 residues. The DNA for the CDR3 is TGTGCCACCGGCGGGGCGGTCACCGGGGAGCTGTTTTTT. This gives the protein CATGGAVTGELFF.

The V call is TRBV3-1, the J call TRBJ2-3; D is perhaps TRBD2 (5 bases). Germline V gene data show CDR1 as LGHDT and CDR2 as YNNKEL (reference sequence). V was cut by 1 base and J by 2 bases, with 10 bases left in between. The CDR3 extends over 15 amino acids. The CDR3 loop is CASSQVPGVTDTQYF. CDR3 nucleotides: TGTGCCAGCAGCCAAGTTCCCGGGGTCACAGATACGCAGTATTTT.

The genes are TRBV7-9 and TRBJ2-7; D is uncertain. This CDR3 region has 16 residues. Per the germline V gene, CDR1 is SEHNR and CDR2 is FQNEAQ (reference sequence). V shed 5 bases and J shed 0 bases, with 17 bases lying between them. CDR3: CASSPSIRASSYEQYF. CDR3 in DNA: TGTGCCAGCAGCCCTTCCATTCGGGCAAGCTCCTACGAGCAGTACTTC.

This sequence joins TRBV7-9 and TRBJ1-2; TRBD1 agrees at 7 bases. Germline V lookup: CDR1 SEHNR, CDR2 FQNEAQ (reference sequence). The CDR3 is 15 residues long. V was pared by 3 bases and J by 7 bases, with 11 bases of the junction left unmatched. CDR3: CASSFLVEGASGYTF. The DNA for the CDR3 is TGTGCCAGCAGCTTCCTCGTGGAGGGGGCGAGTGGCTACACCTTC. The entire variable domain, with the rest obtained from reference TRBV7-9 and TRBJ1-2, is as follows: DTGVSQNPRHKITKRGQNVTFRCDPISEHNRLYWYRQTLGQGPEFLTYFQNEAQLEKSRLLSDRFSAERPKGSFSTLEIQRTEQGDSAMYLCASSFLVEGASGYTFGSGTRLTVV.

The chain has TRBV15 and TRBJ1-2; D unresolved. Germline V lookup: CDR1 LNHNV, CDR2 YYDKDF (reference sequence). This CDR3 contains 16 residues. Trimming stripped 0 bases from V and 0 bases from J, with 11 bases between. CDR3 nucleotide sequence: TGTGCCACCAGCAGAGATATTGGGTCAGCTAACTATGGCTACACCTTC. Translated: CATSRDIGSANYGYTF.

The chain joins TRBV24-1 to TRBJ2-2, with D possibly TRBD1 on 6 matching bases. V lost 8 bases to trimming and J lost 6 bases, with 6 bases between them. The germline CDR1 and CDR2 sequences are KGHDR and SFDVKD. This CDR3 region has 11 residues. The CDR3 DNA is TGTGCCACCAAGGGGGCCGGGGAGCTGTTTTTT. It encodes CATKGAGELFF.

The chain combines TRBV7-3 with TRBJ1-1, with no clear D. The CDR3 has 17 amino acids. V lost 2 bases, J lost 7 bases, and 23 bases lay in between. Looked up from germline, CDR1 is SGHTA and CDR2 is FQGTGA. The CDR3 nucleotides are TGTGCCAGCAGCTTAGGGTCTACAATACGCCGGTCGAGTGAAGCTTTCTTT. Protein sequence: CASSLGSTIRRSSEAFF.

J is TRBJ1-6 and V is TRBV23-1; D is unclear. TRBV23-1 is reported as an ORF; its role is uncertain. The CDR3 covers 19 residues. The V gene lost 2 bases and the J gene lost 9 bases, with 26 bases spanning the gap. The CDR3 spells CASSQGGLCDLERISPLHF. Here the CDR3 DNA reads TGCGCCAGCAGTCAAGGAGGACTCTGCGACCTAGAGCGGATTTCACCCCTCCACTTT.

The chain carries TRBV5-4 and TRBJ1-1, with 7 bases matching TRBD1. The junction had 5 bases not matched to a gene; V was cut back by 1 base and J by 5 bases. Germline CDR1 and CDR2: SGHNT and YYREEE (reference sequence). The CDR3 is 14 residues long. The DNA for the CDR3 is TGTGCCAGCAGCTTGAGGGGGCAGGGAACTGAAGCTTTCTTT. This gives the protein CASSLRGQGTEAFF.

The V and J genes are TRBV27 and TRBJ1-2; tentatively, D is TRBD1 (6 bases). Per the germline V gene, CDR1 is MNHEY and CDR2 is SMNVEV (reference sequence). The CDR3 is made up of 15 amino acids. Trimming cost V 10 bases and J 8 bases, with 26 bases left between them. This CDR3 reads CATLLMAGDSGGYTF. CDR3 sequence (DNA): TGTGCCACCCTCCTAATGGCAGGGGATTCGGGAGGCTACACCTTC.

This clonotype was picked up one time. The genes are TRBV11-2 and TRBJ1-2; D gene ambiguous. Trimming cost V 1 base and J 2 bases, with 8 bases left between them. The germline CDR1 and CDR2 sequences are SGHAT and FQNNGV. This CDR3 spans 14 amino acids. The CDR3 DNA is TGTGCCAGCAGCTTAGCGTCGGGAAACTATGGCTACACCTTC. Amino acids: CASSLASGNYGYTF.

Here the CDR3 reads CASSPGGVDTEAFF. CDR3 DNA: TGTGCCAGCTCACCTGGGGGGGTGGACACTGAAGCTTTCTTT. The V and J genes are TRBV18 and TRBJ1-1; weak D call: TRBD1 (5 bases). The CDR3 covers 14 residues. Germline values: CDR1 KGHSH, CDR2 LQKENI. Trimming cost V 3 bases and J 3 bases, with 11 bases left between them.

The rearrangement links TRBV28 to TRBJ1-5, with a weak D call TRBD1 (5 bases). Trimming removed 7 bases at V and 2 bases at J, with 18 bases between. Germline V gene data show CDR1 as MDHEN and CDR2 as SYDVKM. The CDR3 runs 16 residues. CDR3 sequence reads: CASTSQGIWGNQPQHF. The CDR3 nucleotides are TGTGCCAGCACCTCCCAGGGCATATGGGGCAATCAGCCCCAGCATTTT.

The rearrangement uses TRBV5-6 and TRBJ2-7; 9 bases align to TRBD2. The germline V gene has CDR1 SGHDT and CDR2 YYEEEE. V shed 0 bases and J 5 bases; nucleotides not matched to a gene: 3. The CDR3 contains 14 residues. The CDR3 here is CASSLDKREDEQYV. In DNA form, the CDR3 reads TGTGCCAGCAGCTTGGACAAGCGGGAGGACGAGCAGTACGTC.

The chain recombines TRBV24-1 with TRBJ2-1; 12 bases line up with TRBD2. This CDR3 is built from 17 residues. Germline CDR1 is KGHDR and CDR2 is SFDVKD. With V trimmed by 5 bases and J by 3 bases, 7 bases remained unmatched. CDR3 nucleotides: TGTGCCACCAGTGCTGGACTAGCGGGGAAAGGCTACAATGAGCAGTTCTTC. Translation gives CATSAGLAGKGYNEQFF.